What follows is one T cell receptor beta chain and its context. Generated by immunoSEQ multiplex PCR, the TCRdb table keeps only in-frame clones and is missing some. The sample lists tens of thousands of clones; over 75% were seen once. This specimen comes from a study of glioma-infiltrating T cells after dendritic cell vaccination. CDR1 SGHRS and CDR2 YFSETQ come from the germline V gene. The CDR3 is made up of 14 amino acids. The V and J ends lost 4 bases and 5 bases, in that order; junction bases with no gene match: 5. The specimen was blood, collected before dendritic cell vaccination. The receptor's source is a human donor with glioblastoma. J is TRBJ1-4 and V is TRBV5-1, with TRBD1 matching over 7 bases. The CDR3, as DNA: TGCGCCAGCAGCACAGGGACAGCAAATGAAAAACTGTTTTTT. Amino acid sequence: CASSTGTANEKLFF.